In this sample, the clone carrying this T cell receptor beta chain turned up a few times. The antigen remains unidentified. This sample was included in a study of tissue T cells after allogeneic stem cell transplantation. The study, taken as a whole, reports: Anatomically similar tissues had similar TCR repertoires within each patient. This small cohort was clinically heterogeneous, and sampling depth was a limitation. Shared clones across patients were few; motif clustering revealed tissue-specific shared signatures.

Germline V lookup: CDR1 LNHNV, CDR2 YYDKDF (reference sequence). The CDR3 spans 13 residues. V lost 2 bases, J lost 9 bases, and 6 bases stayed unmatched. Libraries were prepared by immunoSEQ multiplex PCR; TCRdb keeps only in-frame clonotypes and omits some of them. Here the sample spans some 500 clones, nearly 60% being singletons. This clonotype originated in a female patient aged 40 to 75 with steroid-refractory graft-versus-host disease after an allogeneic stem cell transplant. Part of the T cells may come from the graft donor. The source was lymph node tissue, collected at autopsy. The rearrangement links TRBV15 to TRBJ1-2; 7 nucleotides match TRBD1. CDR3 region: CATSRSDRASYTF. The CDR3, as DNA: TGTGCCACCAGCAGATCCGACAGGGCAAGCTACACCTTC.